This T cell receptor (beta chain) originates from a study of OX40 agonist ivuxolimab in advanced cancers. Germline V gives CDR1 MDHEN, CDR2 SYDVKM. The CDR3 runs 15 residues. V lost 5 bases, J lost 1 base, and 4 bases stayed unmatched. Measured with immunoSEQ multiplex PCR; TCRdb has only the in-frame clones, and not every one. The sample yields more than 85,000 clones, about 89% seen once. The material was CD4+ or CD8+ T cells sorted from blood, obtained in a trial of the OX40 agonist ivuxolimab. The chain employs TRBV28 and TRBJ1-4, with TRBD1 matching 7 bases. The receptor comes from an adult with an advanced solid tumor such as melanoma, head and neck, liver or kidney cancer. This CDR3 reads CASSPRTGTNEKLFF. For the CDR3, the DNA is TGTGCCAGCAGTCCCCGGACAGGAACTAATGAAAAACTGTTTTTT.